This is a list of T cell receptor beta chains from one sample in a study of cytomegalovirus exposure and HLA in healthy donors. Clones were sequenced by immunoSEQ multiplex PCR, and TCRdb holds only the in-frame ones, with some missing. The table shows approximately 100,000 clones, with 75% to 85% occurring only once. Input material: PBMCs. The receptor source for this set is a woman aged 18-35 years in good health and CMV-seropositive. CDR3s include the opening cysteine and the closing phenylalanine or tryptophan. A D gene is named only where the DNA matches it firmly. The size of a clone is reported for some rows only, either as once, few or many, or as a class for expanded clones.

J gene: TRBJ2-7; clone size: NA; D gene: NA; V gene: TRBV30; CDR3 protein: CAWNPWQSAGRAPGYFDEQYF; CDR3 DNA: TGTGCCTGGAACCCATGGCAAAGTGCGGGGCGCGCCCCGGGTTACTTCGACGAGCAGTACTTC
J gene: TRBJ1-2; clone size: NA; D gene: NA; V gene: TRBV9; CDR3 protein: CASGPRGAVGYGYTF; CDR3 DNA: TGTGCCAGCGGCCCCAGGGGCGCCGTGGGGTATGGCTACACCTTC
J gene: TRBJ2-7; clone size: few; D gene: TRBD2; V gene: TRBV9; CDR3 protein: CASSVDISGSPYEQYF; CDR3 DNA: TGTGCCAGCAGCGTAGATATTAGCGGGAGCCCCTACGAGCAGTACTTC
J gene: TRBJ1-3; clone size: once; D gene: NA; V gene: TRBV30; CDR3 protein: CAWSTQGNTIYF; CDR3 DNA: TGTGCCTGGAGTACACAGGGAAACACCATATATTTT
J gene: TRBJ1-1; clone size: NA; D gene: TRBD1; V gene: TRBV28; CDR3 protein: CASSRTGFGEAFF; CDR3 DNA: TGTGCCAGCAGCAGGACAGGGTTTGGTGAAGCTTTCTTT
J gene: TRBJ2-3; clone size: NA; D gene: TRBD2; V gene: TRBV6-5; CDR3 protein: CASSYSGLAGTDTQYF; CDR3 DNA: TGTGCCAGCAGTTACTCTGGGCTAGCGGGCACAGATACGCAGTATTTT
J gene: TRBJ1-5; clone size: NA; D gene: NA; V gene: TRBV19; CDR3 protein: CASSRRVSSNQPQHF; CDR3 DNA: TGTGCCAGTAGTCGGAGGGTTTCAAGCAATCAGCCCCAGCATTTT
J gene: TRBJ2-1; clone size: NA; D gene: TRBD2; V gene: TRBV27; CDR3 protein: CASSGGAGLSYNEQFF; CDR3 DNA: TGTGCCAGCAGTGGGGGAGCGGGGCTCTCCTACAATGAGCAGTTCTTC
J gene: TRBJ2-1; clone size: few; D gene: NA; V gene: TRBV6-6; CDR3 protein: CASSFGTSWNEQFF; CDR3 DNA: TGTGCCAGCAGTTTCGGGACATCTTGGAATGAGCAGTTCTTC
J gene: TRBJ1-5; clone size: NA; D gene: TRBD1; V gene: TRBV2; CDR3 protein: CASRPQGYQPQHF; CDR3 DNA: TGTGCCAGCAGACCACAGGGGTATCAGCCCCAGCATTTT